The 24 T cell receptor beta chains below were found in one sample sequenced in a study of T cell responses to AZD1222 COVID-19 vaccine. Method: immunoSEQ multiplex PCR; TCRdb's copy keeps in-frame clones and lacks some. The sample holds over 150,000 clones, 85% to 90% seen once. Material: peripheral blood, obtained 28 days after the second AZD1222 dose. The receptors originated from an adult who received the AZD1222 COVID-19 vaccine.

This chain uses TRBV6-5 with TRBJ1-1, with D unresolved. Germline loops: CDR1 MNHEY, CDR2 SVGAGI. The V and J ends lost 11 bases and 7 bases respectively, with 11 bases between them. CDR3 length equals 10 residues. The CDR3 spells CACREGEAFF. CDR3 nucleotide sequence: TGTGCCTGCCGGGAGGGTGAAGCTTTCTTT.

V usage is TRBV29-1 and J usage is TRBJ1-5, with a possible D match to TRBD1 (6 bases). This CDR3 has 13 amino acids. Between the trimmed V and J ends, which lost 5 bases and 0 bases, there was a span of 8 bases. Germline loops: CDR1 SQVTM, CDR2 ANQGSEA. CDR3 DNA sequence: TGCAGCGTTCAGGGACATAGCAATCAGCCCCAGCATTTT. Its translation: CSVQGHSNQPQHF.

The CDR3 protein is CASSLAGGSYEQYF. The CDR3 DNA reads TGCGCCAGCAGCTTGGCGGGGGGGTCCTACGAGCAGTACTTC. The V call is TRBV5-1, the J call TRBJ2-7; 8 bases are shared with TRBD2. Germline trimming cut 0 bases from V and 1 base from J; bases unmatched to any gene: 0. The CDR3 totals 14 residues. Germline V lookup: CDR1 SGHRS, CDR2 YFSETQ.

This clone was picked up a small number of times. Here the CDR3 reads CASSPPDRGNEQFF. The DNA for the CDR3 is TGTGCCAGCAGTCCACCAGACAGGGGCAATGAGCAGTTCTTC. The chain has TRBV6-5 and TRBJ2-1; 8 bases agree with TRBD1. The CDR3 extends over 14 amino acids. Germline lookup yields CDR1 MNHEY and CDR2 SVGAGI. With 5 bases clipped from V and 6 bases from J, the junction kept 6 bases outside the gene matches.

This clone was picked up a small number of times. The V and J genes are TRBV5-1 and TRBJ1-1; D is possibly TRBD1 (5 bases). The CDR3 extends over 15 amino acids. The germline V gene encodes CDR1 SGHRS and CDR2 YFSETQ. V gave up 7 bases and J gave up 2 bases, with 18 bases separating them. For the CDR3, the DNA is TGCGCCAGCGGCCCGGTGACAGTCGGCAACACTGAAGCTTTCTTT. Translated, it gives CASGPVTVGNTEAFF.

The rearrangement links TRBV18 to TRBJ2-2; D is possibly TRBD2 (6 bases). The V gene lost 0 bases and the J gene lost 5 bases, with 16 bases spanning the gap. There are 17 residues in the CDR3. Germline lookup yields CDR1 KGHSH and CDR2 LQKENI. The CDR3 loop is CASSPPTGDLGTGELFF. The CDR3 bases are TGTGCCAGCTCACCACCGACGGGGGACCTCGGGACCGGGGAGCTGTTTTTT.

The gene calls are TRBV9 and TRBJ2-6; D is unresolved. Per the germline V gene, CDR1 is SGDLS and CDR2 is YYNGEE. The V and J ends lost 0 bases and 0 bases respectively, with 7 bases between them. This CDR3 region has 16 residues. The CDR3 bases are TGTGCCAGCAGCGTAGAGGGTATCTCTGGGGCCAACGTCCTGACTTTC. This encodes CASSVEGISGANVLTF. Full variable domain (outside the CDR3, taken from reference TRBV9 and TRBJ2-6): DSGVTQTPKHLITATGQRVTLRCSPRSGDLSVYWYQQSLDQGLQFLIQYYNGEERAKGNILERFSAQQFPDLHSELNLSSLELGDSALYFCASSVEGISGANVLTFGAGSRLTVL.

This chain connects TRBV5-4 to TRBJ2-6; D gene unclear. The germline V gene has CDR1 SGHNT and CDR2 YYREEE (reference sequence). The CDR3 runs to 14 residues. V was trimmed by 7 bases and J by 1 base, leaving 9 bases between them. The CDR3 coding sequence is TGTGCCAGCTTCCTCTCATCTGGGGCCAACGTCCTGACTTTC. The encoded protein is CASFLSSGANVLTF. The whole variable domain, filled in from reference TRBV5-4 and TRBJ2-6, reads ETGVTQSPTHLIKTRGQQVTLRCSSQSGHNTVSWYQQALGQGPQFIFQYYREEENGRGNFPPRFSGLQFPNYSSELNVNALELDDSALYLCASFLSSGANVLTFGAGSRLTVL.

This chain uses TRBV5-1 with TRBJ1-3; D not resolved. The germline V and J ends were trimmed by 6 bases and 0 bases, with 13 bases remaining between them. The CDR3 covers 15 residues. CDR1 and CDR2 from the germline V gene are SGHRS and YFSETQ. As DNA, the CDR3 is TGCGCCAGCAAGGAAACAGCCAACTCTGGAAACACCATATATTTT. Translation: CASKETANSGNTIYF.

This chain uses TRBV30 with TRBJ1-1, with D perhaps matching TRBD1 (5 bases). The germline V gene has CDR1 GTSNPN and CDR2 SVGIG (reference sequence). V dropped 4 bases and J dropped 4 bases, with 13 bases sitting between them. This CDR3 region has 13 residues. The CDR3 is CAWNVWGGTEAFF. CDR3 nucleotides: TGTGCCTGGAACGTCTGGGGGGGCACTGAAGCTTTCTTT.

The chain couples TRBV7-9 to TRBJ1-6; D is perhaps TRBD1 (5 bases). This CDR3 spans 16 amino acids. Germline V lookup: CDR1 SEHNR, CDR2 FQNEAQ (reference sequence). Trimming stripped 5 bases from V and 7 bases from J, with 18 bases between. This CDR3 is CASSPSLGDFNSPLHF. CDR3 DNA: TGTGCCAGCAGCCCATCTTTAGGGGATTTCAATTCACCCCTCCACTTT.

This sequence joins TRBV28 and TRBJ1-1; 7 bases align to TRBD1. The CDR3 is made up of 16 amino acids. V was pared by 2 bases and J by 0 bases, with 6 bases of the junction left unmatched. Per the germline V gene, CDR1 is MDHEN and CDR2 is SYDVKM. CDR3 region: CASSLQGGIMNTEAFF. The DNA for the CDR3 is TGTGCCAGCAGTTTACAGGGGGGTATTATGAACACTGAAGCTTTCTTT.

The rearrangement links TRBV2 to TRBJ1-5; TRBD1 is a possible D gene (6 bases). The CDR3 is 17 amino acids. Trimming removed 0 bases at V and 4 bases at J, with 16 bases between. Germline values: CDR1 SNHLY, CDR2 FYNNEI. The CDR3 here is CASSEAVSPRGNQPQHF. The CDR3 DNA reads as TGTGCCAGCAGTGAAGCCGTGAGCCCTAGGGGGAATCAGCCCCAGCATTTT.

The genes are TRBV30 and TRBJ1-1; D uncertain. The CDR3 consists of 13 residues. In germline, CDR1 is GTSNPN, CDR2 SVGIG (reference sequence). Trimming took off 0 bases at V and 5 bases at J, with 10 bases between the two ends. This CDR3 reads CAWSVSIGTEAFF. CDR3 bases: TGTGCCTGGAGTGTGAGCATAGGAACTGAAGCTTTCTTT.

This clone was observed a few times. The chain joins TRBV5-4 to TRBJ1-6, with 7 bases fitting TRBD1. Germline V gene data show CDR1 as SGHNT and CDR2 as YYREEE (reference sequence). The CDR3 length is 18 residues. Germline trimming cut 3 bases from V and 0 bases from J; bases unmatched to any gene: 9. CDR3 in DNA: TGTGCCAGCAGCTCCCTGGACAGGACCAGCTCCTATAATTCACCCCTCCACTTT. As protein: CASSSLDRTSSYNSPLHF. The variable domain in full, completed from reference TRBV5-4 and TRBJ1-6, reads ETGVTQSPTHLIKTRGQQVTLRCSSQSGHNTVSWYQQALGQGPQFIFQYYREEENGRGNFPPRFSGLQFPNYSSELNVNALELDDSALYLCASSSLDRTSSYNSPLHFGNGTRLTVT.

V usage is TRBV4-1 and J usage is TRBJ1-1; no clear D gene. V shed 1 base and J shed 4 bases, with 13 bases lying between them. This CDR3 has 15 residues. Germline CDR1 and CDR2: MGHRA and YSYEKL. The CDR3: CASSQGPEGPTEAFF. CDR3 sequence (DNA): TGCGCCAGCAGCCAAGGCCCTGAAGGACCCACTGAAGCTTTCTTT.

The genes are TRBV6-5 and TRBJ1-2; D unclear. V was clipped by 0 bases and J by 6 bases, with 8 bases between them. Germline CDR1 MNHEY, CDR2 SVGAGI. CDR3 length: 13 residues. Here the CDR3 reads CASSYSGSDGYTF. The CDR3, as DNA: TGTGCCAGCAGTTACTCAGGGTCGGATGGCTACACCTTC.

The V gene is TRBV18, the J gene TRBJ2-3, with TRBD2 identical over 7 bases. The V segment lost 3 bases and the J segment 7 bases; nucleotides outside the gene matches: 7. This CDR3 has 14 residues. Germline-derived CDR1 and CDR2 are KGHSH and LQKENI. The CDR3 nucleotides are TGTGCCAGCTCACCCAGCGGGGTTATAAATACGCAGTATTTT. Amino acid sequence: CASSPSGVINTQYF.

The V and J genes are TRBV20-1 and TRBJ1-2, with 8 bases fitting TRBD1. Germline V gives CDR1 DFQATT, CDR2 SNEGSKA (reference sequence). Germline trimming cut 3 bases from V and 4 bases from J; bases unmatched to any gene: 7. The CDR3 runs 14 residues. In nucleotides, the CDR3 is TGCAGTGCTAGTAGGACAGGGACATCCTATGGCTACACCTTC. Protein sequence: CSASRTGTSYGYTF.

This sequence joins TRBV6-1 and TRBJ2-1; D remains unclear. CDR3 length: 11 residues. Trimming stripped 1 base from V and 9 bases from J, with 4 bases between. The germline V gene encodes CDR1 MNHNS and CDR2 SASEGT. As DNA, the CDR3 is TGTGCCAGCAGTGAAGGTATTGAGCAGTTCTTC. Protein sequence: CASSEGIEQFF.

V gene TRBV7-9 combines with J gene TRBJ1-1; 7 nucleotides align to TRBD1. The CDR3 extends over 13 amino acids. V shed 5 bases, J shed 6 bases, and the junction held 6 bases outside the gene matches. CDR1 and CDR2 from the germline V gene are SEHNR and FQNEAQ (reference sequence). CDR3 amino acids: CASSQGGWAEAFF. Here the CDR3 DNA reads TGTGCCAGCAGCCAGGGGGGTTGGGCTGAAGCTTTCTTT. Full variable domain (missing parts from reference TRBV7-9 and TRBJ1-1): DTGVSQNPRHKITKRGQNVTFRCDPISEHNRLYWYRQTLGQGPEFLTYFQNEAQLEKSRLLSDRFSAERPKGSFSTLEIQRTEQGDSAMYLCASSQGGWAEAFFGQGTRLTVV.

The chain combines TRBV3-1 (or the pseudogene TRBV3-2) with TRBJ1-6; no clear D gene. The CDR3 loop spans 14 amino acids. Trimming cost V 1 base and J 7 bases, with 8 bases left between them. The germline gives CDR1 LGHDT, CDR2 YNNKEL (reference sequence). DNA of the CDR3: TGTGCCAGCAGCCAAGGCGCGGGGAATTCACCCCTCCACTTT. Amino acids: CASSQGAGNSPLHF.

The chain combines TRBV6-1 with TRBJ2-7; possibly TRBD2 for D (5 bases). Trimming cost V 3 bases and J 6 bases, with 15 bases left between them. Germline V gene lookup returns CDR1 MNHNS and CDR2 SASEGT. The CDR3 contains 14 residues. The CDR3 is CASSDEGSTAEQYF. The CDR3 DNA sequence: TGTGCCAGCAGTGATGAGGGTTCCACGGCCGAGCAGTACTTC.

The rearrangement uses TRBV19 and TRBJ1-2; D remains unclear. The ends were cut back, 5 bases at V and 4 bases at J, with 17 bases in the middle. CDR3 length equals 15 residues. Germline V gene data show CDR1 as LNHDA and CDR2 as SQIVND (reference sequence). In DNA form, the CDR3 reads TGTGCCAGTAGTGAGAGGATCACACAATTCTATGGCTACACCTTC. Translating gives CASSERITQFYGYTF.